These 21 T cell receptor beta chains were all obtained from the same sample, sequenced in a study of Ad26.COV2.S vaccination and SARS-CoV-2 variants. Repertoires were generated with immunoSEQ multiplex PCR, while TCRdb's copy carries only in-frame clones and drops some. The table shows about 680,000 clones, with more than 70% occurring only once. The sample's treatment: approximately 18 received Ad26.COV2.S at low or high dose, single or two shots; about 5 received placebo; per-sample allocation not given. Vaccine and placebo recipients were sampled on day 63 after the first injection. Sequencing used peripheral blood, obtained in a trial of Ad26.COV2.S vaccine versus placebo. Receptors originate from a person between 18 and 65 years old who received the Ad26.COV2.S COVID-19 vaccine or a placebo.

Remarks on this clone: This specimen includes other DNA sequences encoding the same CDR3. The chain recombines TRBV5-1 with TRBJ2-7, with TRBD1 identical over 7 bases. The CDR3 spans 14 residues. The germline CDR1 and CDR2 sequences are SGHRS and YFSETQ. V was clipped by 4 bases and J by 1 base; unmatched bases: 5. The CDR3 DNA sequence: TGCGCCAGCAGCCCCGACAGGGCATCCTACGAGCAGTACTTC. Translated: CASSPDRASYEQYF.

This chain joins TRBV7-9 and TRBJ2-5; D may match TRBD1 or TRBD2 (6 bases each). The V gene lost 1 base and the J gene lost 5 bases, with 11 bases spanning the gap. Germline CDR1 and CDR2: SEHNR and FQNEAQ (reference sequence). This CDR3 contains 14 residues. This chain's CDR3 is CASSLGGGPETQYF. The CDR3 DNA reads TGTGCCAGCAGCTTAGGAGGGGGGCCCGAGACCCAGTACTTC.

The rearrangement links TRBV4-3 to TRBJ2-3; possibly TRBD2 for D (5 bases). The CDR3 is 16 residues long. The ends were cut back, 0 bases at V and 0 bases at J, with 10 bases in the middle. Germline V CDR1 and CDR2: LGHNA, YSLEER. The DNA of the CDR3 is TGCGCCAGCAGCCAAGATCAGACTACTAGCACAGATACGCAGTATTTT. It translates to CASSQDQTTSTDTQYF.

The chain carries TRBV25-1 and TRBJ1-1; TRBD1 agrees at 8 bases. The length of the CDR3 is 13 residues. V shed 5 bases and J 5 bases; nucleotides not matched to a gene: 4. CDR1 and CDR2 from the germline V gene are MGHDK and SYGVNS. CDR3 sequence reads: CASSSTGGTEAFF. CDR3 sequence (DNA): TGTGCCAGCAGTTCAACAGGGGGGACTGAAGCTTTCTTT.

This clone was counted between two and nine times. This chain connects TRBV7-2 to TRBJ1-2, with TRBD1 identical over 10 bases. The trim removed 3 bases at V and 6 bases at J, leaving 1 base unmatched. There are 13 residues in the CDR3. Germline lookup yields CDR1 SGHTA and CDR2 FQGNSA. The CDR3: CASSFGQGDGYTF. In DNA form, the CDR3 reads TGTGCCAGCAGCTTCGGACAGGGGGATGGCTACACCTTC.

V usage is TRBV7-9 and J usage is TRBJ2-7; TRBD1 matches 7 bases. With 7 bases clipped from V and 3 bases from J, the junction kept 12 bases outside the gene matches. Looked up from germline, CDR1 is SEHNR and CDR2 is FQNEAQ (reference sequence). The CDR3 length is 15 residues. As DNA, the CDR3 is TGTGCCAGCAACCGACCGGGACAGTCTTTCTACGAGCAGTACTTC. Translated: CASNRPGQSFYEQYF.

V and J are TRBV7-9 and TRBJ1-1; maybe TRBD1 (5 bases). V was trimmed by 1 base and J by 8 bases, leaving 8 bases between them. This CDR3 comprises 12 residues. Germline V CDR1 and CDR2: SEHNR, FQNEAQ (reference sequence). The CDR3 DNA reads as TGTGCCAGCAGCTTAGTGGCAGGGGAAGCTTTCTTT. Translating gives CASSLVAGEAFF.

This clone was counted a single time. V and J are TRBV29-1 and TRBJ2-7; the D is unclear. Per germline, CDR1 SQVTM and CDR2 ANQGSEA. With 2 bases removed from V and 4 bases from J, the gap between germline ends came to 6 bases. The CDR3 sequence is 11 residues long. DNA of the CDR3: TGCAGCGTTGAAACGGCGTACGAGCAGTACTTC. This gives the protein CSVETAYEQYF.

This clone has only one observation. The genes are TRBV5-6 and TRBJ2-2; possible D gene TRBD2, 7 bases. Germline CDR1 is SGHDT and CDR2 is YYEEEE. The CDR3 sequence is 16 residues long. V was clipped by 4 bases and J by 2 bases, with 15 bases between them. Written as DNA, the CDR3 is TGTGCCAGCAGCCGGGGGGCGGGTATTAACACCGGGGAGCTGTTTTTT. This encodes CASSRGAGINTGELFF.

This chain links TRBV13 with TRBJ2-5; 14 bases are a match to TRBD2. J gave up 5 bases and V 3 bases, and 5 bases lay outside the gene matches. The germline V gene has CDR1 PRHDT and CDR2 FYEKMQ (reference sequence). This CDR3 region has 16 residues. CDR3 DNA sequence: TGTGCCAGCAGCTTGGCGACTAGCGGGGGGGCGGAGACCCAGTACTTC. It encodes CASSLATSGGAETQYF.

This chain connects TRBV4-3 to TRBJ2-5, with 7 bases matching TRBD2. This CDR3 is built from 17 residues. Unmatched junction bases numbered 11, after V lost 0 bases and J lost 4 bases. The V gene's germline CDR1 is LGHNA and CDR2 YSLEER. The CDR3, as DNA: TGCGCCAGCAGCCAAGACGGGGGGATGGTAACAGGAGAGACCCAGTACTTC. This codes for CASSQDGGMVTGETQYF.

The rearrangement links TRBV2 to TRBJ1-5; TRBD1 might be the D (5 bases). The CDR3 length is 15 residues. Trimming pared 6 bases from V and 0 bases from J, leaving 12 bases between. Germline V gene sequence: CDR1 SNHLY, CDR2 FYNNEI. CDR3: CASSFDSNSNQPQHF. The CDR3 nucleotides are TGTGCCAGCAGCTTCGACAGTAATAGCAATCAGCCCCAGCATTTT. The full variable domain, in which reference TRBV2 and TRBJ1-5 provide the parts outside the CDR3, is EPEVTQTPSHQVTQMGQEVILRCVPISNHLYFYWYRQILGQKVEFLVSFYNNEISEKSEIFDDQFSVERPDGSNFTLKIRSTKLEDSAMYFCASSFDSNSNQPQHFGDGTRLSIL.

The chain combines TRBV27 with TRBJ2-1, with 11 bases identical to TRBD2. The CDR3 runs 16 residues. After removal of 5 bases from V and 3 bases from J, the junction contained 6 bases not matched to a gene. Per the germline V gene, CDR1 is MNHEY and CDR2 is SMNVEV (reference sequence). CDR3 bases: TGTGCCAGCAGTCCTCATAGCGGGGGGGACTACAATGAGCAGTTCTTC. Translating it yields CASSPHSGGDYNEQFF.

Worth noting for this clone: Other DNA sequences within the sample encode an identical CDR3. The chain carries TRBV11-2 and TRBJ2-7; maybe TRBD2 (5 bases). Trimming removed 1 base at V and 1 base at J, with 5 bases between. The CDR3 length is 13 residues. In germline, CDR1 is SGHAT, CDR2 FQNNGV. The CDR3 protein is CASSLGRSYEQYF. The CDR3 bases are TGTGCCAGCAGCTTAGGGAGGTCCTACGAGCAGTACTTC.

The genes are TRBV6-2 or TRBV6-3 and TRBJ2-1; TRBD2 aligns across 12 bases. CDR3 size: 16 residues. V was pared by 5 bases and J by 5 bases, with 7 bases of the junction left unmatched. Germline V CDR1 and CDR2: MNHEY, SVGEGT. CDR3 in DNA: TGTGCCAGCAGTAGGTGGACTAGCGGGACCGACAATGAGCAGTTCTTC. Its translation: CASSRWTSGTDNEQFF.

V gene TRBV6-2 or TRBV6-3 combines with J gene TRBJ2-3; D gene uncertain. CDR1 is MNHEY, CDR2 SVGEGT, per germline. This CDR3 has 18 amino acids. V was trimmed by 6 bases and J by 1 base, leaving 23 bases between them. The CDR3 region is CASRPRLPRAWGTDTQYF. The CDR3 nucleotides read TGTGCCAGCAGGCCTAGGCTTCCCCGGGCCTGGGGCACAGATACGCAGTATTTT.

This chain uses TRBV5-1 with TRBJ1-4; D is unclear. V lost 5 bases and J lost 0, with 8 bases in between. This CDR3 has 14 residues. Germline values: CDR1 SGHRS, CDR2 YFSETQ. The DNA for the CDR3 is TGCGCCAGCAGTGGCGGAACAACTAATGAAAAACTGTTTTTT. Its protein is CASSGGTTNEKLFF.

The chain is built from TRBV19 and TRBJ2-1, with 7 bases aligning to TRBD2. Per germline, CDR1 LNHDA and CDR2 SQIVND (reference sequence). There are 13 residues in the CDR3. V lost 6 bases to trimming and J lost 5 bases; unmatched junction nucleotides: 4. The CDR3, as DNA: TGTGCCAGTAGACTGGGAGGGGACAATGAGCAGTTCTTC. This translates into CASRLGGDNEQFF.

The V and J genes are TRBV5-4 and TRBJ1-2, with 9 bases lining up with TRBD1. Unmatched junction bases numbered 5, after V lost 0 bases and J lost 2 bases. Per the germline V gene, CDR1 is SGHNT and CDR2 is YYREEE (reference sequence). The CDR3 contains 16 residues. CDR3 amino acids: CASSLEGTGPNYGYTF. The DNA for the CDR3 is TGTGCCAGCAGCTTGGAAGGGACAGGGCCGAACTATGGCTACACCTTC.

The chain combines TRBV7-2 with TRBJ1-1; 8 nucleotides agree with TRBD1. Losses at the gene ends were 5 bases for V and 5 bases for J; bases not matched to a gene: 4. The CDR3 length is 13 residues. Germline CDR1 SGHTA, CDR2 FQGNSA. Here the CDR3 reads CASSRTGWTEAFF. Here the CDR3 DNA reads TGTGCCAGCAGCCGGACAGGGTGGACTGAAGCTTTCTTT.

The CDR3 protein is CASSPTGAGGPHEQYF. CDR3 nucleotide sequence: TGTGCCAGCAGTCCCACGGGAGCGGGAGGGCCCCACGAGCAGTACTTC. This rearrangement joins TRBV27 to TRBJ2-7; TRBD2 matches 10 bases. The CDR3 sequence is 16 residues long. In germline, CDR1 is MNHEY, CDR2 SMNVEV (reference sequence). V lost 5 bases to trimming and J lost 5 bases; unmatched junction nucleotides: 12.